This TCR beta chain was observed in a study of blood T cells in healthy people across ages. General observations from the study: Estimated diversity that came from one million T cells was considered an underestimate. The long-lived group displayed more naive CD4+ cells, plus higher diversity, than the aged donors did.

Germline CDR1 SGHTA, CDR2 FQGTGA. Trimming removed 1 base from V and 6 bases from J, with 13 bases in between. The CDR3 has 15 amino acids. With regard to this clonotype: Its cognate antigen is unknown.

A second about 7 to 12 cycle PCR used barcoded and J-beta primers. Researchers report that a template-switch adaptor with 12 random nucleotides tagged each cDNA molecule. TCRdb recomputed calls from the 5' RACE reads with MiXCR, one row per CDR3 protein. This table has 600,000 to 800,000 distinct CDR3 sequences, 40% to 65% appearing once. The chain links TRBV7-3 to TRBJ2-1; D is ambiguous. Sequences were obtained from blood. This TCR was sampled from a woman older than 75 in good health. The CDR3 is CASSLSRGDSNEQFF. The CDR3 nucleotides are TGTGCCAGCAGCTTAAGCCGTGGGGATAGCAATGAGCAGTTCTTC.